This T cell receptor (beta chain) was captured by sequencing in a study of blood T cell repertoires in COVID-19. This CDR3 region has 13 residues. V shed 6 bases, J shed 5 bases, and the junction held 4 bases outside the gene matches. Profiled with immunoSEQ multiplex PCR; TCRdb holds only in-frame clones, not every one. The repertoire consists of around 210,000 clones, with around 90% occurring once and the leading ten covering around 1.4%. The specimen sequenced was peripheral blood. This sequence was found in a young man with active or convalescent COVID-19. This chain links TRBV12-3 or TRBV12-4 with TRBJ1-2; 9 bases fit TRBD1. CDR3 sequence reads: CASSTGTGYGYTF. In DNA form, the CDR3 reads TGTGCCAGCAGCACCGGGACAGGGTATGGCTACACCTTC.